Listed below are T cell receptor beta chains from one sample, sequenced in a study of blood T cell repertoires in COVID-19. Only in-frame clones appear in the TCRdb table, and some are missing; sequencing was by immunoSEQ multiplex PCR. The repertoire has around 500,000 clones, 88% of them found once; the top ten carry more than 7.5%. The sequenced sample consisted of PBMCs or T cells enriched from blood (not recorded which). The receptors shown here come from an older woman who had recovered from COVID-19. Each CDR3 is given with its conserved first and last residue. D genes are given only for firm matches. A row's size may be missing; if present it is once, few, many or a size class.

d_gene: NA
abundance: NA
v_gene: TRBV9
j_gene: TRBJ1-6
len: 15
CDR3aa: CASSVDPGKNSPLHF
CDR3nt: TGTGCCAGCAGCGTAGACCCAGGGAAAAATTCACCCCTCCACTTT

d_gene: TRBD1
abundance: NA
v_gene: TRBV10-3
j_gene: TRBJ1-2
len: 15
CDR3aa: CAITSQGAQGYGYTF
CDR3nt: TGTGCCATCACCTCACAGGGGGCGCAGGGCTATGGCTACACCTTC

d_gene: NA
abundance: NA
v_gene: TRBV3-1/TRBV3-2
j_gene: TRBJ1-1
len: 14
CDR3aa: CASSPLRINTEAFF
CDR3nt: TGTGCCAGCAGCCCTCTGAGGATTAACACTGAAGCTTTCTTT

d_gene: NA
abundance: NA
v_gene: TRBV5-6
j_gene: TRBJ1-4
len: 15
CDR3aa: CASSRRTATNEKLFF
CDR3nt: TGTGCCAGCAGCCGTAGGACAGCAACTAATGAAAAACTGTTTTTT

d_gene: NA
abundance: once
v_gene: TRBV28
j_gene: TRBJ1-2
len: 15
CDR3aa: CASSLISRDYYGYTF
CDR3nt: TGTGCCAGCAGTTTAATCTCCCGGGACTACTATGGCTACACCTTC

d_gene: TRBD1
abundance: once
v_gene: TRBV30
j_gene: TRBJ1-2
len: 14
CDR3aa: CAWRRDRGAYGYTF
CDR3nt: TGTGCCTGGAGACGGGACAGGGGTGCCTATGGCTACACCTTC

d_gene: NA
abundance: NA
v_gene: TRBV6-2/TRBV6-3
j_gene: TRBJ1-6
len: 17
CDR3aa: CASSRPAGSSYNSPLHF
CDR3nt: TGTGCCAGCAGTAGACCGGCCGGGAGCTCCTATAATTCACCCCTCCACTTT

d_gene: TRBD2
abundance: NA
v_gene: TRBV7-9
j_gene: TRBJ2-1
len: 16
CDR3aa: CASSSSGGAAYNEQFF
CDR3nt: TGTGCCAGCAGTTCTAGCGGGGGGGCCGCCTACAATGAGCAGTTCTTC

d_gene: TRBD1
abundance: NA
v_gene: TRBV7-8
j_gene: TRBJ2-5
len: 16
CDR3aa: CASSKDRGLFGETQYF
CDR3nt: TGTGCCAGCAGCAAGGACAGGGGGCTATTTGGAGAGACCCAGTACTTC

d_gene: TRBD1
abundance: once
v_gene: TRBV6-5
j_gene: TRBJ1-6
len: 14
CDR3aa: CASRMGQVGSPLHF
CDR3nt: TGTGCCAGCAGAATGGGACAGGTTGGGTCACCCCTCCACTTT

d_gene: NA
abundance: few
v_gene: TRBV4-1
j_gene: TRBJ2-3
len: 15
CDR3aa: CASSVRGGEPDTQYF
CDR3nt: TGCGCCAGCAGCGTTAGAGGGGGGGAGCCAGATACGCAGTATTTT

d_gene: TRBD1
abundance: once
v_gene: TRBV27
j_gene: TRBJ1-1
len: 12
CDR3aa: CASSFSQGRAFF
CDR3nt: TGTGCCAGCAGTTTCTCACAGGGGAGGGCTTTCTTT

d_gene: TRBD2
abundance: NA
v_gene: TRBV29-1
j_gene: TRBJ2-1
len: 14
CDR3aa: CSVRDGGTYNEQFF
CDR3nt: TGCAGCGTTAGGGACGGGGGGACCTACAATGAGCAGTTCTTC

d_gene: TRBD1
abundance: NA
v_gene: TRBV2
j_gene: TRBJ2-6
len: 16
CDR3aa: CASGRDSSSGANVLTF
CDR3nt: TGTGCCAGCGGCCGGGACAGCAGCTCTGGGGCCAACGTCCTGACTTTC

d_gene: NA
abundance: once
v_gene: TRBV19
j_gene: TRBJ2-5
len: 11
CDR3aa: CASTFQETQYF
CDR3nt: TGTGCCAGTACCTTCCAAGAGACCCAGTACTTC

d_gene: TRBD1
abundance: few
v_gene: TRBV19
j_gene: TRBJ1-6
len: 15
CDR3aa: CASTPDRGRNSPLHF
CDR3nt: TGTGCCAGTACCCCAGACAGGGGGCGAAATTCACCCCTCCACTTT

d_gene: NA
abundance: NA
v_gene: TRBV25-1
j_gene: TRBJ2-5
len: 16
CDR3aa: CASSEGGEKGRETQYF
CDR3nt: TGTGCCAGCAGTGAGGGGGGAGAAAAGGGACGGGAGACCCAGTACTTC

d_gene: NA
abundance: NA
v_gene: TRBV11-2
j_gene: TRBJ1-5
len: 15
CDR3aa: CASSPSGGGNQPQHF
CDR3nt: TGTGCCAGCAGCCCTAGCGGGGGGGGCAATCAGCCCCAGCATTTT

d_gene: NA
abundance: NA
v_gene: TRBV7-2
j_gene: TRBJ2-5
len: 13
CDR3aa: CASSLARPQTQYF
CDR3nt: TGTGCCAGCAGCTTAGCGCGGCCACAGACCCAGTACTTC

d_gene: TRBD1
abundance: NA
v_gene: TRBV3-1/TRBV3-2
j_gene: TRBJ2-2
len: 16
CDR3aa: CASSRGTGLNTGELFF
CDR3nt: TGTGCCAGCAGCCGAGGGACAGGGCTGAACACCGGGGAGCTGTTTTTT

d_gene: NA
abundance: NA
v_gene: TRBV5-1
j_gene: TRBJ1-3
len: 16
CDR3aa: CASSLSPVSSGNTIYF
CDR3nt: TGCGCCAGCAGCTTAAGTCCGGTGAGCTCTGGAAACACCATATATTTT

d_gene: TRBD2
abundance: NA
v_gene: TRBV13
j_gene: TRBJ2-1
len: 17
CDR3aa: CASSSLSAGGSYNEQFF
CDR3nt: TGTGCCAGCAGCTCCCTATCAGCGGGGGGCTCCTACAATGAGCAGTTCTTC

d_gene: NA
abundance: NA
v_gene: TRBV27
j_gene: TRBJ1-3
len: 14
CDR3aa: CASSPQGMGNTIYF
CDR3nt: TGTGCCAGCAGCCCTCAGGGGATGGGAAACACCATATATTTT

d_gene: TRBD1
abundance: once
v_gene: TRBV6-2/TRBV6-3
j_gene: TRBJ2-3
len: 16
CDR3aa: CASSSPRGRGTDTQYF
CDR3nt: TGTGCCAGCAGTTCCCCCAGGGGGCGGGGCACAGATACGCAGTATTTT

d_gene: NA
abundance: NA
v_gene: TRBV20-1
j_gene: TRBJ2-5
len: 11
CDR3aa: CSGNAKETQYF
CDR3nt: TGCAGTGGAAACGCGAAAGAGACCCAGTACTTC

d_gene: NA
abundance: NA
v_gene: TRBV9
j_gene: TRBJ1-3
len: 15
CDR3aa: CASSPLSSSGNTIYF
CDR3nt: TGTGCCAGCAGCCCTCTCTCGAGCTCTGGAAACACCATATATTTT

d_gene: NA
abundance: NA
v_gene: TRBV2
j_gene: TRBJ1-2
len: 14
CDR3aa: CASSEDSRSGGYTF
CDR3nt: TGTGCCAGCAGTGAAGACAGTCGGAGCGGTGGCTACACCTTC

d_gene: NA
abundance: NA
v_gene: TRBV14
j_gene: TRBJ2-3
len: 17
CDR3aa: CASSPRGRDFSTDTQYF
CDR3nt: TGTGCCAGCAGCCCGAGGGGCAGGGACTTTAGCACAGATACGCAGTATTTT

d_gene: TRBD1
abundance: NA
v_gene: TRBV2
j_gene: TRBJ1-2
len: 16
CDR3aa: CASSAPTGVVNYGYTF
CDR3nt: TGTGCCAGCAGTGCCCCGACAGGGGTGGTTAACTATGGCTACACCTTC

d_gene: TRBD1
abundance: few
v_gene: TRBV5-1
j_gene: TRBJ1-1
len: 13
CDR3aa: CASSLGDRDEAFF
CDR3nt: TGCGCCAGCAGCTTAGGGGACAGGGATGAAGCTTTCTTT

d_gene: TRBD1
abundance: few
v_gene: TRBV5-6
j_gene: TRBJ1-3
len: 14
CDR3aa: CASSLFGQGYTIYF
CDR3nt: TGTGCCAGCAGCTTGTTCGGACAGGGATACACCATATATTTT

d_gene: TRBD1
abundance: NA
v_gene: TRBV27
j_gene: TRBJ2-5
len: 17
CDR3aa: CASGSTETGGGWETQYF
CDR3nt: TGTGCCAGCGGATCCACTGAAACAGGGGGCGGTTGGGAGACCCAGTACTTC

d_gene: TRBD2
abundance: NA
v_gene: TRBV29-1
j_gene: TRBJ2-3
len: 18
CDR3aa: CSVEDRGLAGTSRDTQYF
CDR3nt: TGCAGCGTTGAAGATCGCGGACTAGCGGGGACGTCGAGAGATACGCAGTATTTT

d_gene: NA
abundance: NA
v_gene: TRBV20-1
j_gene: TRBJ2-3
len: 13
CDR3aa: CSASGLGGDTQYF
CDR3nt: TGCAGTGCTAGTGGGCTAGGTGGGGATACGCAGTATTTT

d_gene: NA
abundance: few
v_gene: TRBV3-1/TRBV3-2
j_gene: TRBJ1-6
len: 12
CDR3aa: CASGTMNSPLHF
CDR3nt: TGTGCCTCCGGCACTATGAATTCACCCCTCCACTTT

d_gene: TRBD1
abundance: NA
v_gene: TRBV10-3
j_gene: TRBJ1-1
len: 15
CDR3aa: CAISPGQGLDTEAFF
CDR3nt: TGTGCCATCAGTCCGGGACAGGGCTTGGACACTGAAGCTTTCTTT

d_gene: TRBD1
abundance: NA
v_gene: TRBV5-1
j_gene: TRBJ1-6
len: 15
CDR3aa: CASSPDRVDNSPLHF
CDR3nt: TGCGCCAGCAGCCCGGACAGGGTGGATAATTCACCCCTCCACTTT

d_gene: NA
abundance: NA
v_gene: TRBV7-9
j_gene: TRBJ2-3
len: 15
CDR3aa: CASSFYPGATDTQYF
CDR3nt: TGTGCCAGCAGCTTTTATCCCGGAGCCACAGATACGCAGTATTTT

d_gene: NA
abundance: once
v_gene: TRBV2
j_gene: TRBJ1-1
len: 13
CDR3aa: CATTTGWSTEAFF
CDR3nt: TGTGCCACCACGACAGGTTGGAGCACTGAAGCTTTCTTT

d_gene: NA
abundance: many
v_gene: TRBV19
j_gene: TRBJ1-5
len: 16
CDR3aa: CASSGEPGVSNQPQHF
CDR3nt: TGTGCCAGTAGCGGAGAACCAGGGGTATCAAATCAGCCCCAGCATTTT